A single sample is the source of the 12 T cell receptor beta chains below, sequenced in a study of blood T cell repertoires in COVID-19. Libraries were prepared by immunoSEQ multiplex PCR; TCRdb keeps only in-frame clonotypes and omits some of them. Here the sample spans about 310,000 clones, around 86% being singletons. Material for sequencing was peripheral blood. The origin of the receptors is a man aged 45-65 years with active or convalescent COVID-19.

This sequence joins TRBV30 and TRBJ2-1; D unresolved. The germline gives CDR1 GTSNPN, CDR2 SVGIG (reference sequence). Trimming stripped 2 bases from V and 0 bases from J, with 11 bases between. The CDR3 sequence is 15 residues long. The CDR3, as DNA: TGTGCCTGGAGTTTAACTTTGAGCTCCTACAATGAGCAGTTCTTC. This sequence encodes CAWSLTLSSYNEQFF. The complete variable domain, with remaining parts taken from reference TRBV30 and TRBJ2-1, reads SQTIHQWPATLVQPVGSPLSLECTVEGTSNPNLYWYRQAAGRGLQLLFYSVGIGQISSEVPQNLSASRPQDRQFILSSKKLLLSDSGFYLCAWSLTLSSYNEQFFGPGTRLTVL.

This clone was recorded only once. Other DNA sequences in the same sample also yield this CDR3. The CDR3 reads CSVGQGNTEAFF. The CDR3 DNA reads as TGCAGCGTGGGACAGGGGAACACTGAAGCTTTCTTT. The V and J genes are TRBV29-1 and TRBJ1-1; 9 positions match TRBD1. The length of the CDR3 is 12 residues. Germline lookup yields CDR1 SQVTM and CDR2 ANQGSEA. After removal of 6 bases from V and 1 base from J, the junction contained 0 bases not matched to a gene.

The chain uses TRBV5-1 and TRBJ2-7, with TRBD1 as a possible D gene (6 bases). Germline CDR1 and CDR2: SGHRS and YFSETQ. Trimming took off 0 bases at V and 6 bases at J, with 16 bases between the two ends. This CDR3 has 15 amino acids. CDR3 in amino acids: CASSLAGTPGGEQYF. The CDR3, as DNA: TGCGCCAGCAGCTTGGCCGGGACACCTGGAGGCGAGCAGTACTTC.

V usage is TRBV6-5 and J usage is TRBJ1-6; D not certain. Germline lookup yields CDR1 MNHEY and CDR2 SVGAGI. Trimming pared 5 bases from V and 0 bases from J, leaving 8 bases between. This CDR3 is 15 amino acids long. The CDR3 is CASSISHSYNSPLHF. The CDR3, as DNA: TGTGCCAGCAGTATAAGCCACTCCTATAATTCACCCCTCCACTTT.

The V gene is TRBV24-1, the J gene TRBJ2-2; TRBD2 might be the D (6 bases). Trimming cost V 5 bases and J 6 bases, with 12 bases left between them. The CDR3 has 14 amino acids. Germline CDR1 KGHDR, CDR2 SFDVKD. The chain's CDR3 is CATSAAGFAGELFF. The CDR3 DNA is TGTGCCACCAGTGCGGCGGGGTTCGCCGGGGAGCTGTTTTTT.

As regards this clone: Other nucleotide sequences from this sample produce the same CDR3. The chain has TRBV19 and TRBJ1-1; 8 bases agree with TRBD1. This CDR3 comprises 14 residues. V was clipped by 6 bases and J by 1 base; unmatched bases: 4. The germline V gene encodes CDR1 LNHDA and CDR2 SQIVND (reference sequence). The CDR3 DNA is TGTGCCAGTAGCAATGGACAGGGGAACACTGAAGCTTTCTTT. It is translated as CASSNGQGNTEAFF.

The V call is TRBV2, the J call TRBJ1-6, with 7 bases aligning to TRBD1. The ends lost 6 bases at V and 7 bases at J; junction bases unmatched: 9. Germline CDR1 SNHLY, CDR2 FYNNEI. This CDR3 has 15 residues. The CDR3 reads CASSVTGNGNSPLHF. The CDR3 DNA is TGTGCCAGCAGCGTGACAGGGAACGGCAATTCACCCCTCCACTTT.

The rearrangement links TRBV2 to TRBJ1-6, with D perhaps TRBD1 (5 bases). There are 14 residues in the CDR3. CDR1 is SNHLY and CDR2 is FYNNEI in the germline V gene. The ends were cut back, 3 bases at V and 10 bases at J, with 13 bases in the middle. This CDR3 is CASSEEPGASPLHF. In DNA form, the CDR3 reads TGTGCCAGCAGTGAGGAACCTGGGGCATCACCCCTCCACTTT.

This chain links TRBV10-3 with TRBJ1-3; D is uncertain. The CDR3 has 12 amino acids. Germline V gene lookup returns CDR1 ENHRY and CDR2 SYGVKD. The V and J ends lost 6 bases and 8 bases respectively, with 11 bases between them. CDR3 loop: CAISENGHTIYF. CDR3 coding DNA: TGTGCCATCAGCGAGAATGGGCACACCATATATTTT.

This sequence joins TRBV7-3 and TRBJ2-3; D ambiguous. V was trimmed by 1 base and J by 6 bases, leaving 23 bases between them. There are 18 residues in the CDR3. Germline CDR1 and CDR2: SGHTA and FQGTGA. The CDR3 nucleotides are TGTGCCAGCAGCTTAAGGTTTCCGTCGAGCCTTAATGCGGATACGCAGTATTTT. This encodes CASSLRFPSSLNADTQYF.

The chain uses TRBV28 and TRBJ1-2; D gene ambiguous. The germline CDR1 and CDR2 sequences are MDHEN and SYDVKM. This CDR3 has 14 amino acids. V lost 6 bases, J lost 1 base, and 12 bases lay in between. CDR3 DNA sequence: TGTGCCAGCAGCCTCCCAGTCCGTAACTATGGCTACACCTTC. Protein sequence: CASSLPVRNYGYTF.

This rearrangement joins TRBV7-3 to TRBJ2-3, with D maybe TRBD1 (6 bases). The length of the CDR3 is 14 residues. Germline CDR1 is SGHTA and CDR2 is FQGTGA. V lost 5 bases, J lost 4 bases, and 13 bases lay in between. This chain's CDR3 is CASSPMTGSDTQYF. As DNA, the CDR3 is TGTGCCAGCAGCCCTATGACAGGATCAGATACGCAGTATTTT.